One sample yielded the 15 T cell receptor beta chains listed below, sequenced in a study of CD8 T cells in ankylosing spondylitis. A single record per CDR3 protein comes from TCRdb applying MiXCR to the 5' RACE reads. The sample consists of 200,000 to 250,000 distinct CDR3 sequences, about 10% of them appearing once. Sequencing was done on a sample of blood, either unsorted or a sorted T cell fraction (not recorded which). Receptors originate from a male donor with ankylosing spondylitis or in good health (not recorded which).

This clonotype was recorded at least ten times. The chain recombines TRBV27 with TRBJ2-7; TRBD2 is a possible D gene (6 bases). CDR1 is MNHEY, CDR2 SMNVEV, per germline (reference sequence). The ends were cut back, 3 bases at V and 7 bases at J, with 16 bases in the middle. CDR3 length equals 14 residues. The CDR3 nucleotides are TGTGCCAGCAGTTTGCGGCTAGGGCGGGATGAGCAGTACTTC. It specifies CASSLRLGRDEQYF.

The genes are TRBV5-1 and TRBJ2-1, with TRBD2 matching over 8 bases. Germline V gives CDR1 SGHRS, CDR2 YFSETQ. This CDR3 contains 15 residues. Germline trimming cut 5 bases from V and 0 bases from J; bases unmatched to any gene: 4. CDR3 region: CASRRGGSSYNEQFF. In DNA form, the CDR3 reads TGCGCCAGCAGACGCGGGGGGAGCTCCTACAATGAGCAGTTCTTC.

This clonotype was picked up a small number of times. V usage is TRBV15 and J usage is TRBJ2-7; D is undetermined. The CDR3 consists of 11 residues. The germline gives CDR1 LNHNV, CDR2 YYDKDF (reference sequence). The germline V and J ends were trimmed by 0 bases and 5 bases, with 2 bases remaining between them. The DNA for the CDR3 is TGTGCCACCAGCAGAGATAACGAGCAGTACTTC. It is translated as CATSRDNEQYF.

J is TRBJ2-7 and V is TRBV19; D possibly uses TRBD1 or TRBD2 (5 bases each). This CDR3 contains 16 residues. The V end was cut by 3 bases, the J end by 0 bases, with 15 bases between. Germline V gene data show CDR1 as LNHDA and CDR2 as SQIVND (reference sequence). CDR3 residues: CASSILRAGSSYEQYF. The CDR3, as DNA: TGTGCCAGTAGTATTCTTCGGGCAGGGAGCTCCTACGAGCAGTACTTC.

This clonotype was detected ten times or more. The V and J genes are TRBV19 and TRBJ1-5; D gene uncertain. V was trimmed by 5 bases and J by 4 bases, leaving 3 bases between them. CDR1 is LNHDA, CDR2 SQIVND, per germline (reference sequence). This CDR3 spans 11 amino acids. The CDR3 spells CASSQNQPQHF. Written as DNA, the CDR3 is TGTGCCAGTAGTCAGAATCAGCCCCAGCATTTT.

This clonotype was seen many times. As DNA, the CDR3 is TGTGCCAGCAGCCGGGGACTTCAGTGGCACGAGCAGTACTTC. Translated: CASSRGLQWHEQYF. This sequence joins TRBV12-3 or TRBV12-4 and TRBJ2-7; maybe TRBD2 (6 bases). The CDR3 has 14 amino acids. V was cut by 6 bases and J by 5 bases, with 17 bases left in between.

V gene TRBV20-1 combines with J gene TRBJ2-5, with no clear D. V was shortened by 0 bases and J by 2 bases, with 10 bases between the two germline ends. Germline CDR1 DFQATT, CDR2 SNEGSKA (reference sequence). This CDR3 has 14 residues. CDR3 amino acids: CSARDRRIQETQYF. In nucleotides, the CDR3 is TGCAGTGCTAGAGATCGCCGGATTCAAGAGACCCAGTACTTC.

This clonotype was seen a handful of times. J is TRBJ2-1 and V is TRBV19, with 8 bases lining up with TRBD1. This CDR3 contains 15 residues. The ends lost 4 bases at V and 5 bases at J; junction bases unmatched: 7. CDR1 is LNHDA, CDR2 SQIVND, per germline (reference sequence). The CDR3 DNA reads as TGTGCCAGTAGTAGGAGCCAGGGGGCCCACAATGAGCAGTTCTTC. Protein sequence: CASSRSQGAHNEQFF.

In its sample, this clonotype was seen a few times. The chain joins TRBV30 to TRBJ1-3; D is unresolved. Trimming left V 6 bases short and J 4 bases short, with 13 bases between. Per germline, CDR1 GTSNPN and CDR2 SVGIG (reference sequence). This CDR3 region has 13 residues. CDR3 sequence: CACLGDRGNTIYF. The CDR3, as DNA: TGTGCCTGCCTGGGAGATCGAGGAAACACCATATATTTT.

The sample holds many counts of this clonotype. The rearrangement links TRBV7-8 to TRBJ2-3; D gene uncertain. CDR1 is SGHVS and CDR2 is FQNEAQ in the germline V gene. This CDR3 region has 15 residues. The V end lost 0 bases, the J end lost 3 bases, and 10 bases lay between the germline ends. CDR3 region: CASSLARWQTDTQYF. The CDR3 DNA reads TGTGCCAGCAGCTTAGCGCGGTGGCAGACAGATACGCAGTATTTT.

This clonotype appeared many times. The V call is TRBV4-1, the J call TRBJ1-1, with 7 bases lining up with TRBD1. The germline gives CDR1 MGHRA, CDR2 YSYEKL. Losses at the gene ends were 0 bases for V and 5 bases for J; bases not matched to a gene: 6. This CDR3 spans 15 amino acids. The CDR3 is CASSQDPGRGTEAFF. The CDR3 nucleotides read TGCGCCAGCAGCCAAGACCCGGGCAGGGGGACTGAAGCTTTCTTT.

This clonotype was observed many times. This chain links TRBV5-1 with TRBJ2-1; maybe TRBD2 (7 bases). CDR3 length: 15 residues. Per germline, CDR1 SGHRS and CDR2 YFSETQ. V dropped 1 base and J dropped 7 bases, with 15 bases sitting between them. Here the CDR3 DNA reads TGCGCCAGCAGCTTGACGGGGGGCCCCTTAAATGAGCAGTTCTTC. Translation: CASSLTGGPLNEQFF.

This clonotype occurred many times. The chain employs TRBV12-5 and TRBJ1-5; D is undetermined. The CDR3 totals 15 residues. Germline V lookup: CDR1 LGHNT, CDR2 FRNRAP. Trimming removed 1 base from V and 0 bases from J, with 7 bases in between. CDR3 sequence: CASGLATDSNQPQHF. CDR3 nucleotides: TGTGCTAGTGGTTTGGCAACGGATAGCAATCAGCCCCAGCATTTT.

The rearrangement links TRBV7-8 to TRBJ2-1; 13 nucleotides agree with TRBD2. The CDR3 length is 16 residues. Per germline, CDR1 SGHVS and CDR2 FQNEAQ. Trimming cost V 4 bases and J 8 bases; bases outside gene matches: 8. CDR3 nucleotides: TGTGCCAGCAGCTCAGAAGGACTAGCGGGAGATGATGAGCAGTTCTTC. Protein product: CASSSEGLAGDDEQFF.

The CDR3 DNA reads TGTGCCACCGGACTAGCGGGGGGCGAGCAGTTCTTC. It specifies CATGLAGGEQFF. The rearrangement joins TRBV11-2 to TRBJ2-1; TRBD2 aligns across 14 bases. J was trimmed by 10 bases and V by 10 bases; bases with no gene match: 3. The CDR3 has 12 amino acids. Germline loops: CDR1 SGHAT, CDR2 FQNNGV.